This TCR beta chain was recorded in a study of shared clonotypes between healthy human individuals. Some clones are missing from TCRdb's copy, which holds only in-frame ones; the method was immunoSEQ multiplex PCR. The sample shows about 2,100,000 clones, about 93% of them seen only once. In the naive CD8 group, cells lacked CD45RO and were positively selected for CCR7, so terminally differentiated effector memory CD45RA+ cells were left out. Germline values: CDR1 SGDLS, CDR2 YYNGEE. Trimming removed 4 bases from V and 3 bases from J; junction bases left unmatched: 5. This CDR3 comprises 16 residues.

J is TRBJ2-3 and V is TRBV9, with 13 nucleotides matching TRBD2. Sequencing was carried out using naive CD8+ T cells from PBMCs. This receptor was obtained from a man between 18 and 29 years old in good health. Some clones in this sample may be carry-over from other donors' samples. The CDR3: CASSPGLAGETDTQYF. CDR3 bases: TGTGCCAGCAGCCCCGGACTAGCGGGAGAGACAGATACGCAGTATTTT.